Below, 29 T cell receptor beta chains from the same sample are listed, as sequenced in a study of metastatic and nonmetastatic thyroid tumors. TCRdb reprocessed the PCR reads using MiXCR. The sample lists 30,000 to 40,000 clones, approximately 17% occurring once. Patients underwent thyroid surgery, and none had received any treatment before it. The sequencing sample was made of blood. These receptors were collected from a female donor with papillary thyroid cancer or a benign thyroid nodule (not recorded which). Some clones in this sample may be carry-over from other donors' samples.

The sample holds many counts of this clone. V gene TRBV5-1 combines with J gene TRBJ2-3, with TRBD2 matching over 9 bases. The V gene end was trimmed by 0 bases and the J gene end by 1 base; junction bases not matched to a gene: 6. Germline lookup yields CDR1 SGHRS and CDR2 YFSETQ. The CDR3 consists of 17 residues. CDR3 region: CASSLAGSGRGTDTQYF. CDR3 nucleotides: TGCGCCAGCAGCTTGGCCGGTAGCGGGAGAGGCACAGATACGCAGTATTTT.

This clone showed up many times. The CDR3 sequence is CASSDLGTENTEAFF. The CDR3 nucleotides read TGTGCCAGCAGTGACCTAGGGACAGAGAACACTGAAGCTTTCTTT. The genes are TRBV6-1 and TRBJ1-1; 7 nucleotides match TRBD1. The ends lost 3 bases at V and 1 base at J; junction bases unmatched: 5. The CDR3 runs to 15 residues. The germline V gene encodes CDR1 MNHNS and CDR2 SASEGT.

This clone was recorded many times. The sample contains more than one DNA sequence encoding this CDR3. The rearrangement joins TRBV2 to TRBJ2-7; no clear D gene. The CDR3 loop spans 11 amino acids. Germline V gene lookup returns CDR1 SNHLY and CDR2 FYNNEI. V lost 3 bases and J lost 7, with 7 bases in between. The CDR3 DNA sequence: TGTGCCAGCAGTGATTTGGGGGAGCAGTACTTC. Translating gives CASSDLGEQYF.

This clone was counted at least ten times. This chain uses TRBV20-1 with TRBJ2-7; 7 positions match TRBD2. This CDR3 comprises 14 residues. J gave up 1 base and V 5 bases, and 8 bases lay outside the gene matches. Per germline, CDR1 DFQATT and CDR2 SNEGSKA (reference sequence). This CDR3 reads CSARRDGGSYEQYF. CDR3 DNA sequence: TGCAGTGCTCGAAGAGACGGGGGGTCCTACGAGCAGTACTTC.

The genes are TRBV12-3 or TRBV12-4 and TRBJ2-1; 8 bases agree with TRBD2. The V segment lost 10 bases and the J segment 8 bases; nucleotides outside the gene matches: 16. There are 15 residues in the CDR3. The CDR3 nucleotides are TGTGCCACCACGGGGGAGGTCGGGAGGGCTTATGAGCAGTTCTTC. The encoded protein is CATTGEVGRAYEQFF.

This clone was seen a few times. The chain carries TRBV12-5 and TRBJ1-2, with TRBD1 as a possible D gene (5 bases). The CDR3 totals 14 residues. Germline CDR1 LGHNT, CDR2 FRNRAP. The ends were cut back, 7 bases at V and 7 bases at J, with 19 bases in the middle. This CDR3 is CASAPLMQGGGYTF. The CDR3 coding sequence is TGTGCTAGTGCCCCCTTAATGCAGGGCGGTGGCTACACCTTC. Together with reference TRBV12-5 and TRBJ1-2, the CDR3 gives the full variable domain: DARVTQTPRHKVTEMGQEVTMRCQPILGHNTVFWYRQTMMQGLELLAYFRNRAPLDDSGMPKDRFSAEMPDATLATLKIQPSEPRDSAVYFCASAPLMQGGGYTFGSGTRLTVV.

This clone was observed many times. The chain combines TRBV6-1 with TRBJ1-2; D is undetermined. The germline V gene encodes CDR1 MNHNS and CDR2 SASEGT. The V end lost 5 bases, the J end lost 4 bases, and 11 bases lay between the germline ends. CDR3 length: 13 amino acids. CDR3 nucleotides: TGTGCCAGCAGTCCTAGGAAACTCTATGGCTACACCTTC. It specifies CASSPRKLYGYTF.

V gene TRBV20-1 combines with J gene TRBJ1-1; D gene uncertain. Between the trimmed V and J ends, which lost 2 bases and 5 bases, there was a span of 9 bases. There are 12 residues in the CDR3. Germline V gene lookup returns CDR1 DFQATT and CDR2 SNEGSKA (reference sequence). The CDR3, as DNA: TGCAGTGCTAGAATGGGTTATACTGAAGCTTTCTTT. Translated, it gives CSARMGYTEAFF.

This clone occurred many times. J is TRBJ2-3 and V is TRBV20-1, with D perhaps TRBD2 (6 bases). The CDR3 totals 17 residues. Germline CDR1 DFQATT, CDR2 SNEGSKA (reference sequence). V was clipped by 0 bases and J by 1 base, with 17 bases between them. The CDR3 reads CSARDFSGVGGTDTQYF. The CDR3 nucleotides are TGCAGTGCTAGAGATTTCTCGGGGGTAGGCGGCACAGATACGCAGTATTTT.

This clone was recorded a few times. One end of the junction is discordant with germline, which a read error may explain. The chain combines TRBV6-1 with TRBJ2-5, with D uncertain. Germline CDR1 is MNHNS and CDR2 is SASEGT. This CDR3 is built from 16 residues. The CDR3 DNA sequence: TGTGCCAGCAGACGTACTTGGGTGAACATTCAAGATACCCAGTACTTC. Translating gives CASRRTWVNIQDTQYF.

The chain carries TRBV11-3 and TRBJ1-1; D may be TRBD1 (6 bases). Per germline, CDR1 SGHNT and CDR2 YENEEA. Trimming cost V 5 bases and J 11 bases, with 18 bases left between them. The CDR3 consists of 13 residues. Here the CDR3 reads CASSPQSRGEAFF. The DNA of the CDR3 is TGTGCCAGCAGCCCGCAAAGCAGGGGAGAGGCTTTCTTT.

This clone was seen repeatedly, ten times or more. The genes are TRBV7-2 and TRBJ1-6; D remains unclear. Trimming stripped 1 base from V and 4 bases from J, with 8 bases between. The CDR3 totals 15 residues. CDR1 and CDR2 from the germline V gene are SGHTA and FQGNSA. The CDR3 nucleotides read TGTGCCAGCAGCTTAGACCAGCCGTATAATTCACCCCTCCACTTT. It is translated as CASSLDQPYNSPLHF. The complete variable domain, with remaining parts taken from reference TRBV7-2 and TRBJ1-6, reads GAGVSQSPSNKVTEKGKDVELRCDPISGHTALYWYRQSLGQGLEFLIYFQGNSAPDKSGLPSDRFSAERTGGSVSTLTIQRTQQEDSAVYLCASSLDQPYNSPLHFGNGTRLTVT.

This clone was seen repeatedly, ten times or more. V gene TRBV6-1 combines with J gene TRBJ1-5; weak D call: TRBD1 (6 bases). The V gene lost 6 bases and the J gene lost 6 bases, with 15 bases spanning the gap. The CDR3 length is 14 residues. Germline lookup yields CDR1 MNHNS and CDR2 SASEGT. In DNA, the CDR3 is TGTGCCAGCAGACCGGGACAACGGGCTCAGCCCCAGCATTTT. Its protein product is CASRPGQRAQPQHF.

In its sample, this clone is medium-sized. This chain uses TRBV12-3 or TRBV12-4 with TRBJ2-7, with D maybe TRBD1 (5 bases). CDR3 length: 12 amino acids. Trimming removed 5 bases from V and 5 bases from J, with 10 bases in between. The CDR3 nucleotides read TGTGCCAGCAGTCCAGGGTTCCACGAGCAGTACTTC. Protein sequence: CASSPGFHEQYF.

This clone has at least ten counts. V and J are TRBV9 and TRBJ1-2, with D possibly being TRBD1 (5 bases). Germline V gene sequence: CDR1 SGDLS, CDR2 YYNGEE. This CDR3 spans 13 amino acids. Trimming shortened V by 1 base and J by 8 bases, and 12 bases separated the two germline ends. CDR3 sequence (DNA): TGTGCCAGCAGCGTATTGGGGGAGGGAGGCTACACCTTC. It specifies CASSVLGEGGYTF. The full variable domain, with the rest looked up from reference TRBV9 and TRBJ1-2, is DSGVTQTPKHLITATGQRVTLRCSPRSGDLSVYWYQQSLDQGLQFLIQYYNGEERAKGNILERFSAQQFPDLHSELNLSSLELGDSALYFCASSVLGEGGYTFGSGTRLTVV.

This clone showed up many times. This chain connects TRBV5-6 to TRBJ1-1, with TRBD1 as a possible D gene (5 bases). Trimming left V 4 bases short and J 1 base short, with 17 bases between. Germline values: CDR1 SGHDT, CDR2 YYEEEE. This CDR3 region has 16 residues. The CDR3, as DNA: TGTGCCAGCAGCGGGGGGATATTAAGGGAGAACACTGAAGCTTTCTTT. This codes for CASSGGILRENTEAFF.

Many counts were recorded for this clone. This chain connects TRBV6-1 to TRBJ2-5; the D gene is possibly TRBD1 (8 bases). CDR1 and CDR2 from the germline V gene are MNHNS and SASEGT. V was pared by 4 bases and J by 4 bases, with 13 bases between. This CDR3 comprises 14 residues. CDR3 DNA: TGTGCCAGCAGTGTGCACAGGGGGGGAGAGACCCAGTACTTC. Amino acids: CASSVHRGGETQYF.

This clone was seen at least ten times. As DNA, the CDR3 is TGTGCCAGCAGGGTAGGGGGAACCAATCAGCCCCAGCATTTT. As protein: CASRVGGTNQPQHF. J is TRBJ1-5 and V is TRBV28, with D possibly matching TRBD1 (6 bases). The V gene's germline CDR1 is MDHEN and CDR2 SYDVKM. The CDR3 runs to 14 residues. Trimming took off 6 bases at V and 3 bases at J, with 12 bases between the two ends.

The chain couples TRBV20-1 to TRBJ1-5; 8 positions agree with TRBD1. CDR1 is DFQATT and CDR2 is SNEGSKA in the germline V gene (reference sequence). The CDR3 runs to 16 residues. With 0 bases clipped from V and 3 bases from J, the junction kept 7 bases outside the gene matches. For the CDR3, the DNA is TGCAGTGCTAGAGATCCCAGACAGGGGACCAATCAGCCCCAGCATTTT. Translated, it gives CSARDPRQGTNQPQHF.

V and J are TRBV7-3 and TRBJ1-1; D not certain. The V end lost 2 bases, the J end lost 5 bases, and 9 bases lay between the germline ends. The CDR3 length is 13 residues. Germline V gene lookup returns CDR1 SGHTA and CDR2 FQGTGA. Here the CDR3 DNA reads TGTGCCAGCAGCTTATCCTGGGGAACTGAAGCTTTCTTT. It encodes CASSLSWGTEAFF.

J is TRBJ1-5 and V is TRBV6-5; D unresolved. Germline CDR1 is MNHEY and CDR2 is SVGAGI. Trimming removed 0 bases at V and 2 bases at J, with 14 bases between. The CDR3 length is 17 residues. The CDR3 bases are TGTGCCAGCAGTTACTCGATGAAGTCGGCGCGCAATCAGCCCCAGCATTTT. The encoded protein is CASSYSMKSARNQPQHF.

This clone was seen a handful of times. The CDR3 does not close with the conserved phenylalanine or tryptophan, likely indicating a read error. This chain connects TRBV28 to TRBJ1-1; D perhaps matches TRBD1 (5 bases). Trimming took off 3 bases at V and 8 bases at J, with 19 bases between the two ends. Germline V gives CDR1 MDHEN, CDR2 SYDVKM. This CDR3 comprises 15 residues. This CDR3 reads CASSFGSLRGTEAFL. CDR3 DNA sequence: TGTGCCAGCAGTTTTGGGTCCCTGAGGGGAACCGAAGCTTTCCTT.

This clone has ten or more counts. This CDR3 is also generated by other DNA sequences in the sample. This chain links TRBV7-9 with TRBJ1-1; D perhaps matches TRBD1 (5 bases). V lost 8 bases and J 3 bases, leaving 13 bases between the germline ends. Germline loops: CDR1 SEHNR, CDR2 FQNEAQ (reference sequence). CDR3 length equals 13 residues. The CDR3 reads CASLLGGDTEAFF. The CDR3 nucleotides are TGTGCCAGCCTCCTTGGGGGGGACACTGAAGCTTTCTTT.

This clone was picked up many times. This could be a read error, since a much larger clone is one nucleotide away. The sample carries other DNA sequences with the same CDR3. The chain joins TRBV12-3 or TRBV12-4 to TRBJ1-2, with 9 bases matching TRBD1. The CDR3 length is 16 residues. As DNA, the CDR3 is TGTGCCAGCAGTATCACAGGGGGCGGGAAAAACTATGGCTGCACCTTC. This codes for CASSITGGGKNYGCTF.

This clone was counted between two and nine times. The V and J genes are TRBV6-1 and TRBJ2-7, with TRBD2 matching over 7 bases. Trimming cost V 3 bases and J 11 bases; bases outside gene matches: 13. Germline V gene sequence: CDR1 MNHNS, CDR2 SASEGT. The length of the CDR3 is 14 residues. The CDR3 region has the DNA TGTGCCAGCAGTGAGGGCCCCGCGGGGGTCAAGAAGTACTTC. Its translation: CASSEGPAGVKKYF.

As DNA, the CDR3 is TGTGCCAGCAGCTCCAGGCAACTAGCGGGTTACAATGAGCAGTTCTTC. Amino acid sequence: CASSSRQLAGYNEQFF. This sequence joins TRBV11-2 and TRBJ2-1, with 9 bases fitting TRBD2. With 4 bases clipped from V and 4 bases from J, the junction kept 8 bases outside the gene matches. The CDR3 is 16 amino acids. The germline CDR1 and CDR2 sequences are SGHAT and FQNNGV.

This clone showed up many times. V usage is TRBV12-3 or TRBV12-4 and J usage is TRBJ2-5, with unresolved D. Trimming took off 1 base at V and 0 bases at J, with 15 bases between the two ends. The CDR3 has 17 amino acids. The CDR3 loop is CASSLVGLAGDQETQYF. CDR3 coding DNA: TGTGCCAGCAGTTTAGTAGGGTTAGCTGGGGACCAAGAGACCCAGTACTTC.

Many counts were recorded for this clone. The chain carries TRBV7-9 and TRBJ2-3, with TRBD2 identical over 9 bases. This CDR3 spans 16 amino acids. Germline CDR1 is SEHNR and CDR2 is FQNEAQ (reference sequence). The V gene end was trimmed by 5 bases and the J gene end by 2 bases; junction bases not matched to a gene: 8. DNA for the CDR3: TGTGCCAGCAGCACACCTCTAGCGGGAAACACAGATACGCAGTATTTT. It specifies CASSTPLAGNTDTQYF.

There are many counts of this clone. The chain carries TRBV24-1 and TRBJ2-5, with 10 bases identical to TRBD2. The CDR3 sequence is 17 residues long. Germline V gene sequence: CDR1 KGHDR, CDR2 SFDVKD. V shed 3 bases, J shed 1 base, and the junction held 7 bases outside the gene matches. The CDR3 loop reads CATSDPRASGSQETQYF. The CDR3 bases are TGTGCCACCAGTGATCCGAGGGCTAGCGGGAGCCAAGAGACCCAGTACTTC.